This passage covers 12 T cell receptor beta chains from one sample sequenced in a study of blood T cell repertoires in COVID-19. Libraries were prepared by immunoSEQ multiplex PCR; TCRdb keeps only in-frame clonotypes and omits some of them. The sample includes 220,000 or so clones, around 80% of them seen just once. Sequencing input: peripheral blood. These receptors all come from an elderly woman with acute or convalescent COVID-19.

V and J are TRBV20-1 and TRBJ2-5, with 9 bases aligning to TRBD1. V was clipped by 3 bases and J by 2 bases; unmatched bases: 13. CDR1 and CDR2 from the germline V gene are DFQATT and SNEGSKA (reference sequence). This CDR3 has 17 residues. This CDR3 is CSASPLRGTGRQETQYF. The CDR3 DNA reads as TGCAGTGCTAGTCCCCTGAGAGGGACAGGGAGACAAGAGACCCAGTACTTC.

This rearrangement joins TRBV25-1 to TRBJ1-6; 10 bases line up with TRBD1. V dropped 6 bases and J dropped 10; count of bases not matched to a gene: 9. The CDR3 loop spans 15 amino acids. CDR1 is MGHDK, CDR2 SYGVNS, per germline. This chain's CDR3 is CASSEPGTGDSPLHF. The CDR3 coding sequence is TGTGCCAGCAGCGAACCTGGGACAGGGGACTCACCCCTCCACTTT.

The genes are TRBV5-1 and TRBJ2-3, with 7 bases that match TRBD2. The germline V gene has CDR1 SGHRS and CDR2 YFSETQ. The V segment lost 5 bases and the J segment 1 base; nucleotides outside the gene matches: 7. This CDR3 comprises 15 residues. This CDR3 is CASSMAGDRTDTQYF. CDR3 in DNA: TGCGCCAGCAGTATGGCGGGGGACCGCACAGATACGCAGTATTTT.

The J gene is TRBJ2-3, the V gene TRBV19; the D is unclear. The germline V gene encodes CDR1 LNHDA and CDR2 SQIVND (reference sequence). V was pared by 1 base and J by 1 base, with 12 bases between. The CDR3 runs 16 residues. The DNA of the CDR3 is TGTGCCAGTAGTATAGGATCCCCACTTGGCACAGATACGCAGTATTTT. It is translated as CASSIGSPLGTDTQYF.

The J gene is TRBJ2-3, the V gene TRBV7-9; tentatively, D is TRBD2 (5 bases). The germline V gene has CDR1 SEHNR and CDR2 FQNEAQ (reference sequence). The CDR3 loop spans 16 amino acids. With 5 bases removed from V and 5 bases from J, the gap between germline ends came to 20 bases. CDR3 sequence: CASSPGQRTVGDTQYF. The CDR3 bases are TGTGCCAGCAGCCCGGGCCAGCGGACCGTGGGAGATACGCAGTATTTT.

The DNA for the CDR3 is TGTGCCAGCAGTGAACAGGGACTTCTTGAAGCTTTCTTT. Its translation is CASSEQGLLEAFF. J is TRBJ1-1 and V is TRBV6-1; D possibly corresponds to TRBD1 (5 bases). The V gene lost 2 bases and the J gene lost 7 bases, with 11 bases spanning the gap. CDR3 length equals 13 residues. Germline assignment: CDR1 MNHNS and CDR2 SASEGT.

The sample holds one count of this clone. The chain couples TRBV5-1 to TRBJ2-3; possible D gene TRBD2, 6 bases. In germline, CDR1 is SGHRS, CDR2 YFSETQ. This CDR3 contains 15 residues. The V gene lost 0 bases and the J gene lost 0 bases, with 8 bases spanning the gap. CDR3 nucleotides: TGCGCCAGCAGCTTGGCCGGGACTAGCACAGATACGCAGTATTTT. Protein: CASSLAGTSTDTQYF.

The CDR3 spells CASSSRNNQETQYF. CDR3 bases: TGTGCCAGCAGCTCTAGGAATAACCAAGAGACCCAGTACTTC. The chain recombines TRBV5-8 with TRBJ2-5; the D is unclear. CDR1 and CDR2 (germline): SGHTS, YDEGEE. V shed 3 bases and J shed 0 bases, with 9 bases lying between them. The CDR3 extends over 14 amino acids.

The chain joins TRBV3-1 (or the pseudogene TRBV3-2) to TRBJ1-5, with 9 bases lining up with TRBD1. Germline V gene data show CDR1 as LGHDT and CDR2 as YNNKEL (reference sequence). This CDR3 is 18 amino acids long. The junction had 13 bases not matched to a gene; V was cut back by 1 base and J by 6 bases. CDR3 sequence reads: CASSQAPVGQGQGQPQHF. CDR3 bases: TGTGCCAGCAGCCAAGCGCCGGTGGGACAGGGCCAAGGTCAGCCCCAGCATTTT.

This clone was found a few times. V is TRBV6-5 and J is TRBJ1-2; maybe TRBD1 (5 bases). The CDR3 extends over 13 amino acids. Germline loops: CDR1 MNHEY, CDR2 SVGAGI. V gave up 6 bases and J gave up 2 bases, with 10 bases separating them. CDR3 DNA sequence: TGTGCCAGCAGCAGGGCAGGGAACTATGGCTACACCTTC. Protein: CASSRAGNYGYTF.

The chain carries TRBV27 and TRBJ2-1; 11 bases align to TRBD2. The germline gives CDR1 MNHEY, CDR2 SMNVEV (reference sequence). This CDR3 has 16 residues. Trimming cost V 5 bases and J 8 bases; bases outside gene matches: 11. In nucleotides, the CDR3 is TGTGCCAGCAGTCCGCTTAGCGGGAGGGCCGTCGATGAGCAGTTCTTC. It is translated as CASSPLSGRAVDEQFF.

V usage is TRBV20-1 and J usage is TRBJ1-2; D perhaps matches TRBD1 (6 bases). Germline CDR1 and CDR2: DFQATT and SNEGSKA (reference sequence). The CDR3 runs to 13 residues. V lost 3 bases and J lost 5, with 13 bases in between. DNA of the CDR3: TGCAGTGCTAGTCTAAGGGGGGGATATGGCTACACCTTC. Translated, it gives CSASLRGGYGYTF.